The present T cell receptor beta chain was sequenced within a study of long-term antiretroviral therapy in people with HIV. Study context: The 2015 immediate-ART recommendation was preceded by the earliest samples by about a decade.

General study points: Someone took the blood between about 2004 and 2017, maybe while older ART regimens were in use.

About this clone: What it recognizes is unknown.

At least one PBMC sample before ART and at least two after were required. Assay version v3.0 of immunoSEQ was used, and it was run at survey level. TCRdb keeps only in-frame clones here, not all; method: immunoSEQ multiplex PCR. Among some 17,000 clones listed, 80% were seen once. Sequencing was performed on unsorted PBMCs, taken 0.1 years before starting antiretroviral therapy. The source of this sequence is a man aged 18 to 30 with HIV.

The CDR3 is CASSPRDGIYNEQFF. CDR3 sequence (DNA): TGTGCCAGCAGTCCGAGGGATGGGATATACAATGAGCAGTTCTTC. This chain connects TRBV6-6 to TRBJ2-1; D is possibly TRBD2 (5 bases). Germline CDR1 is MNHNY and CDR2 is SVGAGI (reference sequence). The CDR3 runs to 15 residues. V was pared by 5 bases and J by 4 bases, with 15 bases between.